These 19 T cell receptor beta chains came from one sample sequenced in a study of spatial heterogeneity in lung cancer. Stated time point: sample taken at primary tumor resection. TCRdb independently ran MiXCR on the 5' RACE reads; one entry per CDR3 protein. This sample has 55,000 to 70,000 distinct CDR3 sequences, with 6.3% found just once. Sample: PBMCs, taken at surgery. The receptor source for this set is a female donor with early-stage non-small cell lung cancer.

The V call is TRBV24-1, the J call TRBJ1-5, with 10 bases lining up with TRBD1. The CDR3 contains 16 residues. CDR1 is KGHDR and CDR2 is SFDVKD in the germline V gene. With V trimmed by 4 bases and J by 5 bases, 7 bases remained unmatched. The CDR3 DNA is TGTGCCACCAGTGACTCTGGACAGGGGGAGGATCAGCCCCAGCATTTT. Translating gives CATSDSGQGEDQPQHF.

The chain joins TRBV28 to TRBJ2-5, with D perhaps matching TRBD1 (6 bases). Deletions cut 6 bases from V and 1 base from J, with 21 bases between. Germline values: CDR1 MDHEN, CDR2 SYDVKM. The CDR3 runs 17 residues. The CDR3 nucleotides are TGTGCCAGCAGCGCTAGGTTCGAGGGCAGGGGCCAAGAGACCCAGTACTTC. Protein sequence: CASSARFEGRGQETQYF.

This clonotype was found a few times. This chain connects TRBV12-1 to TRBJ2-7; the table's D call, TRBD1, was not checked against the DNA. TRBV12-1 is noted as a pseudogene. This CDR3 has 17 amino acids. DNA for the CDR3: TGTGCCAGCAGCTTTGCGTTATGTCCTATTCCATTATACGAGCAGTACGTC. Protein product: CASSFALCPIPLYEQYV.

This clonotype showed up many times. CDR3 amino acids: CASSLALNEQFF. Written as DNA, the CDR3 is TGCGCCAGCAGCTTGGCCCTCAATGAGCAGTTCTTC. The rearrangement joins TRBV5-1 to TRBJ2-1; D not certain. V was trimmed by 0 bases and J by 6 bases, leaving 4 bases between them. Looked up from germline, CDR1 is SGHRS and CDR2 is YFSETQ. The CDR3 runs 12 residues.

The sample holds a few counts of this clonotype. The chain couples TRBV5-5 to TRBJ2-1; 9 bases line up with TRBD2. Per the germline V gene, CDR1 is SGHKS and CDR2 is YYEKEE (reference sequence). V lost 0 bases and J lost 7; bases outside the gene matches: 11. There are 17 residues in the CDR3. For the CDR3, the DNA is TGTGCCAGCAGCTTGGCCCCTGGGCGGGGGGGAGCGAATGAGCAGTTCTTC. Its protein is CASSLAPGRGGANEQFF.

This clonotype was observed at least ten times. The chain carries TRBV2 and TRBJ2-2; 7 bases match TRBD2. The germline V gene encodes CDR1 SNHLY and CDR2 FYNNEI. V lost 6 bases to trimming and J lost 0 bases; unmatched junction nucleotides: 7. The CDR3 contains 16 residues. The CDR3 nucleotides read TGTGCCAGCAGGGACCCCGGGGGGTCGAACACCGGGGAGCTGTTTTTT. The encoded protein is CASRDPGGSNTGELFF.

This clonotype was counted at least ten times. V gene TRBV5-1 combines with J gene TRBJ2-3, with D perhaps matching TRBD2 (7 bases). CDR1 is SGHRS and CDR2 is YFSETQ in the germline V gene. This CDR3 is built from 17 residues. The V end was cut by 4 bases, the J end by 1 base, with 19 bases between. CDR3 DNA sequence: TGCGCCAGCAGCCCAGTGGGCGGGGGCTTTGGCACAGATACGCAGTATTTT. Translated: CASSPVGGGFGTDTQYF.

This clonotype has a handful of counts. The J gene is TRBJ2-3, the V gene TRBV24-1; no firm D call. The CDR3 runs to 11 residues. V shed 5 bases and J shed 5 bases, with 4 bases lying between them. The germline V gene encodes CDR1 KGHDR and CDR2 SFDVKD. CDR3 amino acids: CATSGGDTQYF. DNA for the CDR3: TGTGCCACCAGTGGGGGAGATACGCAGTATTTT.

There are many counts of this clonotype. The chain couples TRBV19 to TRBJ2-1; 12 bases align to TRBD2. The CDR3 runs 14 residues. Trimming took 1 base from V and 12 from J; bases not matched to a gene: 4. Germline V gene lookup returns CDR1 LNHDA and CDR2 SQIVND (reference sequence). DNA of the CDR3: TGTGCCAGTAGTATAGGTCTAGCGGGAGGGGGGCAGTTCTTC. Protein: CASSIGLAGGGQFF.

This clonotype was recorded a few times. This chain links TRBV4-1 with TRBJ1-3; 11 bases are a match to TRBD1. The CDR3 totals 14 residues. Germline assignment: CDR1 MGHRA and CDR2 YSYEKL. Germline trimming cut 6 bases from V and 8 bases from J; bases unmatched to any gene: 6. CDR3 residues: CASRLDRGQDTIYF. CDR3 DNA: TGCGCCAGCAGATTGGACAGGGGGCAAGACACCATATATTTT.

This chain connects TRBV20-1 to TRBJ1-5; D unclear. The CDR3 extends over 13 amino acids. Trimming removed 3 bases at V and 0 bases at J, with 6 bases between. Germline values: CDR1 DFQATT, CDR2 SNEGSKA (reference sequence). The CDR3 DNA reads TGCAGTGCTAGCACAGATAGCAATCAGCCCCAGCATTTT. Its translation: CSASTDSNQPQHF.

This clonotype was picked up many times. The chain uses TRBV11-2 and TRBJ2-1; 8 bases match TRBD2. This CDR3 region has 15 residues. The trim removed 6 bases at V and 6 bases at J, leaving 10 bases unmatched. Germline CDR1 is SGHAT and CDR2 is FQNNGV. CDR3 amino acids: CASRPIAGWGNEQFF. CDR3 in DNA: TGTGCCAGCAGACCTATAGCGGGATGGGGCAATGAGCAGTTCTTC. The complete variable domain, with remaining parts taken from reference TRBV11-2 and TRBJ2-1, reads EAGVAQSPRYKIIEKRQSVAFWCNPISGHATLYWYQQILGQGPKLLIQFQNNGVVDDSQLPKDRFSAERLKGVDSTLKIQPAKLEDSAVYLCASRPIAGWGNEQFFGPGTRLTVL.

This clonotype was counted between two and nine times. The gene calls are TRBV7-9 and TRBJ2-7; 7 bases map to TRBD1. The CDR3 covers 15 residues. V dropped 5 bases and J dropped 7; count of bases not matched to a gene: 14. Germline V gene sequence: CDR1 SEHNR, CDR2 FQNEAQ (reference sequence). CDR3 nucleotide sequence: TGTGCCAGCAGCGAACGGACAGGCCTCCTCTATGAGCAGTACTTC. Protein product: CASSERTGLLYEQYF. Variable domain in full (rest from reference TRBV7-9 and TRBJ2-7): DTGVSQNPRHKITKRGQNVTFRCDPISEHNRLYWYRQTLGQGPEFLTYFQNEAQLEKSRLLSDRFSAERPKGSFSTLEIQRTEQGDSAMYLCASSERTGLLYEQYFGPGTRLTVT.

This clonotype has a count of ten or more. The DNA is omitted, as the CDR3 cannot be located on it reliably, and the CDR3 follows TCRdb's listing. CDR3 sequence: CASSSSRRASVGPGELFF. V usage is TRBV28 and J usage is TRBJ2-2; the DNA was not compared with TRBD2, the D call given in the table. The CDR3 region is 18 residues in length, termini included. CDR1 is MDHEN, CDR2 SYDVKM, per germline.

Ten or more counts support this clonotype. The CDR3 sequence is CASSPSGGPYEQYF. The CDR3 bases are TGTGCCAGCAGTCCATCGGGCGGGCCCTACGAGCAGTACTTC. This sequence joins TRBV12-3 or TRBV12-4 and TRBJ2-7, with D possibly TRBD2 on 5 matching bases. Trimming took 5 bases from V and 2 from J, leaving 13 bases between them. The CDR3 covers 14 residues.

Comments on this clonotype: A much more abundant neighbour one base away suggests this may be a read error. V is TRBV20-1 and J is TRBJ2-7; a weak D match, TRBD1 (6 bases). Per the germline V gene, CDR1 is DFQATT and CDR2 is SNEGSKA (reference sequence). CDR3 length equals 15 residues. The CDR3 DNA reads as TGCAGTGCCCCGACAGGTATGGAGAAGGGCTACGTGCAGTACTTC. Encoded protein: CSAPTGMEKGYVQYF.

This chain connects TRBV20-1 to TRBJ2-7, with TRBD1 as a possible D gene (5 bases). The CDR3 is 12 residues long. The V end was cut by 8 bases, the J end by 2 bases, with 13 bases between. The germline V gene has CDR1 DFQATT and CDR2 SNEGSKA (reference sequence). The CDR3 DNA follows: TGCAGTACAAAGACAGCGACCTACGAGCAGTACTTC. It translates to CSTKTATYEQYF.

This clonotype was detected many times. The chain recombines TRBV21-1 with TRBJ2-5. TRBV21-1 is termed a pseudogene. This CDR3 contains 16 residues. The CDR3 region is CASSKGSAGHPETQYF. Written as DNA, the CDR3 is TGTGCCAGCAGCAAAGGTTCGGCGGGGCACCCAGAGACCCAGTACTTC.

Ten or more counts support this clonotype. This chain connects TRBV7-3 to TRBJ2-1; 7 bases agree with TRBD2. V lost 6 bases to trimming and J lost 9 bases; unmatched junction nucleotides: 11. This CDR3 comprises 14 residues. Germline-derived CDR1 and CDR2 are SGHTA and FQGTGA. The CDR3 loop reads CASSMAGEGTEQFF. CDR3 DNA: TGTGCCAGCAGTATGGCGGGGGAGGGCACTGAGCAGTTCTTC. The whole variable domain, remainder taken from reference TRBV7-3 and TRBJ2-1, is GAGVSQTPSNKVTEKGKYVELRCDPISGHTALYWYRQSLGQGPEFLIYFQGTGAADDSGLPNDRFFAVRPEGSVSTLKIQRTERGDSAVYLCASSMAGEGTEQFFGPGTRLTVL.